This T cell receptor (beta chain) originates from a study of cytomegalovirus exposure and HLA in healthy donors. Study-wide findings and caveats: Reportedly, cytomegalovirus status was diagnosed with high sensitivity and specificity.

It was with 60 Vbeta and 13 Jbeta primers that the PCR ran. Libraries were prepared by immunoSEQ multiplex PCR; TCRdb keeps only in-frame clonotypes and omits some of them. Of approximately 110,000 clones in the sample, around 70% were seen once. This CDR3 contains 14 residues. Between the trimmed V and J ends, which lost 2 bases and 1 base, there was a span of 8 bases. CDR1 is SGHAT and CDR2 is FQDESV in the germline V gene (reference sequence). A remark on this clone: Its antigen is undetermined.

The J gene is TRBJ1-1, the V gene TRBV11-1; D is ambiguous. The sequenced sample was PBMCs. This TCR derives from a woman aged 70-85 years in good health and CMV-seropositive. The CDR3 DNA sequence: TGTGCCAGCAGCTTATCACAGACGAACACTGAAGCTTTCTTT. Encoded protein: CASSLSQTNTEAFF.